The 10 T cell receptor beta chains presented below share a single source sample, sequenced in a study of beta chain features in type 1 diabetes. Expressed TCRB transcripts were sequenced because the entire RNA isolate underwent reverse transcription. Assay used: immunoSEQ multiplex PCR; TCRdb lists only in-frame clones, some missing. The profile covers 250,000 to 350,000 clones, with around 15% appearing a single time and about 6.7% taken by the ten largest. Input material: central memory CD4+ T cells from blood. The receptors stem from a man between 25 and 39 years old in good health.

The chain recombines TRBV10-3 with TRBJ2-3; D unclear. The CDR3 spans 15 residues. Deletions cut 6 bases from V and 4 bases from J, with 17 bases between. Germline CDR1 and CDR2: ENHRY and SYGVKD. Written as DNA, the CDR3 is TGTGCCATCAGCCAGGACGGCGGCACGGCAGATACGCAGTATTTT. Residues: CAISQDGGTADTQYF.

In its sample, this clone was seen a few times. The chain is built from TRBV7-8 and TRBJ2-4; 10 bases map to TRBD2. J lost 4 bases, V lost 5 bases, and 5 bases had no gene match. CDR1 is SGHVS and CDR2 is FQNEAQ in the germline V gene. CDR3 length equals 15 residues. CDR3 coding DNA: TGTGCCAGCAGCCCTACTAGCGGGGCAAAAAACATTCAGTACTTC. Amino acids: CASSPTSGAKNIQYF. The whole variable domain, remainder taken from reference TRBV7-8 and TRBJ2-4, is GAGVSQSPRYKVAKRGQDVALRCDPISGHVSLFWYQQALGQGPEFLTYFQNEAQLDKSGLPSDRFFAERPEGSVSTLKIQRTQQEDSAVYLCASSPTSGAKNIQYFGAGTRLSVL.

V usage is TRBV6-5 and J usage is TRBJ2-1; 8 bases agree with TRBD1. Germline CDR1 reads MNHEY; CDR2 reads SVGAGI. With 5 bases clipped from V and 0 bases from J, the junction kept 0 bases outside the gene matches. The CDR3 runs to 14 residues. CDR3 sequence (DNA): TGTGCCAGCAGTGACAGGGGCTCCTACAATGAGCAGTTCTTC. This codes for CASSDRGSYNEQFF.

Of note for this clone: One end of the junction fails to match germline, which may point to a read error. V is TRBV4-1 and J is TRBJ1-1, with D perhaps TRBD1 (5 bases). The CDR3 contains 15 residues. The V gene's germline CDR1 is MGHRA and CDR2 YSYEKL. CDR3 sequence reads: CVSSQGAKRNPEAFF. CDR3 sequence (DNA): TGCGTCAGCAGCCAAGGGGCCAAGAGGAACCCTGAAGCTTTCTTT.

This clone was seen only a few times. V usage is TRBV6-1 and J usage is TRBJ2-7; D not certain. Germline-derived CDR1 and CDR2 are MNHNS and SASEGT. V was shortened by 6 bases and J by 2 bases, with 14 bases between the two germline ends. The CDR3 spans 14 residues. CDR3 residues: CASSEDGSTYEQYV. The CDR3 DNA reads TGTGCCAGCAGCGAGGACGGCAGCACCTACGAGCAGTACGTC.

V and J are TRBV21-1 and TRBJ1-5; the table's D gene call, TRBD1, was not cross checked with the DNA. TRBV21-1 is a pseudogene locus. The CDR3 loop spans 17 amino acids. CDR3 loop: CASSKKGQGHSGQPQHF. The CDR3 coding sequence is TGTGCCAGCAGCAAAAAAGGACAGGGACATTCTGGTCAGCCCCAGCATTTT.

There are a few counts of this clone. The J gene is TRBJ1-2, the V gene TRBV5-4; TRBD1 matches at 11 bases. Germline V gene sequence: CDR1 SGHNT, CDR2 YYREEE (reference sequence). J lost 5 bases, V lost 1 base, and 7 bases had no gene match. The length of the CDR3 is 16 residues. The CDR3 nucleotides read TGTGCCAGCAGCTTGCCCGGACAGGGGGCGAGGTATGGCTACACCTTC. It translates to CASSLPGQGARYGYTF.

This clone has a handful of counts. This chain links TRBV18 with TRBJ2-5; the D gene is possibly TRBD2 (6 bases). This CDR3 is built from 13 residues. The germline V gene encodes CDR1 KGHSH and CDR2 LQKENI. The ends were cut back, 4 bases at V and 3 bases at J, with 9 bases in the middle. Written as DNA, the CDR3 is TGTGCCAGCTCACAGGACTACAAAGAGACCCAGTACTTC. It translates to CASSQDYKETQYF.

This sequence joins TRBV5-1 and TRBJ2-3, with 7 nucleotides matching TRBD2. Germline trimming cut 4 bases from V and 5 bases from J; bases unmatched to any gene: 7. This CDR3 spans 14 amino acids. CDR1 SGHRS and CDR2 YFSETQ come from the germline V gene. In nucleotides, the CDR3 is TGCGCCAGCAGCCAAGGGAGGGGCGGAGATACGCAGTATTTT. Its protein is CASSQGRGGDTQYF.

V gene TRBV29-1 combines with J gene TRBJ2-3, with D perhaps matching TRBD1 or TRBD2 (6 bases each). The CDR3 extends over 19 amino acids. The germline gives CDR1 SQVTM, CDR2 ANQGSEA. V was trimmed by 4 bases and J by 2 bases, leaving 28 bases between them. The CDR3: CSVAGGQTRGFRITDTQYF. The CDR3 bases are TGCAGCGTTGCCGGGGGACAAACCAGGGGTTTTCGGATCACAGATACGCAGTATTTT.